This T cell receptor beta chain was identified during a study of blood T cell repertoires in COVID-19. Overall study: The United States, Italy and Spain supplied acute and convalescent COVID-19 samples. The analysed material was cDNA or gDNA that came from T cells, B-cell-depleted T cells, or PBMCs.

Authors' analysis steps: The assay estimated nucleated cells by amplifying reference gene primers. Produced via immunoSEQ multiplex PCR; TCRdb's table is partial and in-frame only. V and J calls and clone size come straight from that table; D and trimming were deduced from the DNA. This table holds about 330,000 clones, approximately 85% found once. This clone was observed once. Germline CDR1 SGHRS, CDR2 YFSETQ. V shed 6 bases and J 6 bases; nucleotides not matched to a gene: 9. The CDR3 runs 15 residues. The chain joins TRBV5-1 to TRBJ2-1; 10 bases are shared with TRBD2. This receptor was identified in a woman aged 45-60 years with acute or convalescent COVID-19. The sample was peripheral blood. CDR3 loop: CASIEIAGGLNEQFF. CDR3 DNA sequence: TGCGCCAGCATCGAAATAGCGGGAGGTCTCAATGAGCAGTTCTTC. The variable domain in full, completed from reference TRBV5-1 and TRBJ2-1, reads KAGVTQTPRYLIKTRGQQVTLSCSPISGHRSVSWYQQTPGQGLQFLFEYFSETQRNKGNFPGRFSGRQFSNSRSEMNVSTLELGDSALYLCASIEIAGGLNEQFFGPGTRLTVL.